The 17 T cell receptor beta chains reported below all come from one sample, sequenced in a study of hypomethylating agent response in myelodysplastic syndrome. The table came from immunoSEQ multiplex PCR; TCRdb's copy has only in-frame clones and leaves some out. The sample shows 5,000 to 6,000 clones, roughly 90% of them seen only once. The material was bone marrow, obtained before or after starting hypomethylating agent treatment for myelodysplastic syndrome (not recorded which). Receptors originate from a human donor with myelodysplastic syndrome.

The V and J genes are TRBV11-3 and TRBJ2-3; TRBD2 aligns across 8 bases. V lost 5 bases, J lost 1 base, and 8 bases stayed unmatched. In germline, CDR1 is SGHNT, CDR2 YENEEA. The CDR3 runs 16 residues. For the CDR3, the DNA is TGTGCCAGCAGCACGCGGGGGGCCGGCGGCACAGATACGCAGTATTTT. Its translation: CASSTRGAGGTDTQYF.

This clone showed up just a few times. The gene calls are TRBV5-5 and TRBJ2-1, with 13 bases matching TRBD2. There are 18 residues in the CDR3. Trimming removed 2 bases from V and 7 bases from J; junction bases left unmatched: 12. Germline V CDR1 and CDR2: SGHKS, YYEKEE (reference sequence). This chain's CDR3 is CASSLFTSGGARSNEQFF. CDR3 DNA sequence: TGTGCCAGCAGCTTATTCACTAGCGGGGGGGCCCGTAGTAATGAGCAGTTCTTC.

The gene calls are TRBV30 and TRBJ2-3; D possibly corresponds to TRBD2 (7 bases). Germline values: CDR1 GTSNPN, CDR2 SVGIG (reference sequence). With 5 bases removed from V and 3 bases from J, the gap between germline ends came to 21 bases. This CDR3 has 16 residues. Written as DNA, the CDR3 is TGTGCCTGGGAGATTTATCGGGGGGCGGGAACAGATACGCAGTATTTT. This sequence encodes CAWEIYRGAGTDTQYF.

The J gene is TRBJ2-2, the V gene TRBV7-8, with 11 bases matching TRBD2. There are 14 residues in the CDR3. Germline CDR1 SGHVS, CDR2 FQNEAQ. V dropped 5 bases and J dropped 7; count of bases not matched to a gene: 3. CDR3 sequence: CASSPGLADGELFF. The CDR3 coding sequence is TGTGCCAGCAGCCCGGGACTAGCGGACGGGGAGCTGTTTTTT.

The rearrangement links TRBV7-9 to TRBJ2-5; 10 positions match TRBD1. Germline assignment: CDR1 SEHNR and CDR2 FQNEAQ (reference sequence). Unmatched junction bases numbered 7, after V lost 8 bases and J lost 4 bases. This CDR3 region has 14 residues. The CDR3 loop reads CASARTGGRETQYF. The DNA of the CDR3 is TGTGCCAGCGCAAGGACAGGGGGAAGAGAGACCCAGTACTTC.

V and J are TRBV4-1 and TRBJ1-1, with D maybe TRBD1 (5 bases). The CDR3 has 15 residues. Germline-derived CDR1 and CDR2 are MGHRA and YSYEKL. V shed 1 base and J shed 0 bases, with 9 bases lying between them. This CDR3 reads CASSQGTNMNTEAFF. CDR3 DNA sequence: TGCGCCAGCAGCCAAGGGACAAATATGAACACTGAAGCTTTCTTT.

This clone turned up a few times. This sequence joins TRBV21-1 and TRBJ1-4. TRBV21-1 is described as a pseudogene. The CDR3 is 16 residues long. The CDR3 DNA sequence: TGTGCCAGCAGCAAATGGGGGGAGACTACTAATGAAAAACTGTTTTTT. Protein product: CASSKWGETTNEKLFF.

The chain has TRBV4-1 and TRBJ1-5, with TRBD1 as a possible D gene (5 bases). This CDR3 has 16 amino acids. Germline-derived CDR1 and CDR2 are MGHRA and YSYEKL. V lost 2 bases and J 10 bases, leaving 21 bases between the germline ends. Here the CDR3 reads CASSQTGHPSTSPQHF. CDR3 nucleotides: TGCGCCAGCAGCCAAACCGGACATCCTTCCACCAGCCCCCAGCATTTT.

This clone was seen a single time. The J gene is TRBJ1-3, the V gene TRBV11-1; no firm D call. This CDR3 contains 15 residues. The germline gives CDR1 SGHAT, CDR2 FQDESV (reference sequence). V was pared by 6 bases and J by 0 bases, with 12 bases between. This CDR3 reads CASSSHQVSGNTIYF. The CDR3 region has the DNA TGTGCCAGCAGTTCTCATCAGGTCTCTGGAAACACCATATATTTT. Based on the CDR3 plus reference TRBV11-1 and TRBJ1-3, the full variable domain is EAEVAQSPRYKITEKSQAVAFWCDPISGHATLYWYRQILGQGPELLVQFQDESVVDDSQLPKDRFSAERLKGVDSTLKIQPAELGDSAMYLCASSSHQVSGNTIYFGEGSWLTVV.

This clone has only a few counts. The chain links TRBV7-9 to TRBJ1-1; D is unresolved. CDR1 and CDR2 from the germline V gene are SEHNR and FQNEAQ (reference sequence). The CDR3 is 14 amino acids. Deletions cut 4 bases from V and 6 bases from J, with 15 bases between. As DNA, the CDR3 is TGTGCCAGCAGCTCATCCGGTTATGGGTCTGAAGCTTTCTTT. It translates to CASSSSGYGSEAFF.

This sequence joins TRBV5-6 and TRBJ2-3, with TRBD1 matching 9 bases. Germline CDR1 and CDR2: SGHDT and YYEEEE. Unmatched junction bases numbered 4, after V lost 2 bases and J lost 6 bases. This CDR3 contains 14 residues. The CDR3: CASSFGQGRDTQYF. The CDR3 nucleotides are TGTGCCAGCAGCTTTGGACAGGGGAGGGATACGCAGTATTTT.

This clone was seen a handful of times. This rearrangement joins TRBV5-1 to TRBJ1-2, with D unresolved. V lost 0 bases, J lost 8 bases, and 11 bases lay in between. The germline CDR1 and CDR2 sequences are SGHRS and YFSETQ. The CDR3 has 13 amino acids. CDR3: CASSLVPRGGYTF. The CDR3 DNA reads TGCGCCAGCAGCTTGGTTCCCCGTGGCGGCTACACCTTC.

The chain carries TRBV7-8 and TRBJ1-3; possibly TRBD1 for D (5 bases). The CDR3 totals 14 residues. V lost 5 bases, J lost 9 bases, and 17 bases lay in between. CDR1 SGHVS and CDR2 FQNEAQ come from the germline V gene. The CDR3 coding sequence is TGTGCCAGCAGCCTTGGGGCTGCCGCTGCCACCATATATTTT. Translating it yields CASSLGAAAATIYF.

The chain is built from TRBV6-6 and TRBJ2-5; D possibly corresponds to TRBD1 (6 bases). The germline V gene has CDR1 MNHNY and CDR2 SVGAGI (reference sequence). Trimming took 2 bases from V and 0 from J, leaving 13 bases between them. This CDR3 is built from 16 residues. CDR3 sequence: CASSYTPTGYQETQYF. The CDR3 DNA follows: TGTGCCAGCAGTTACACCCCTACAGGGTACCAAGAGACCCAGTACTTC.

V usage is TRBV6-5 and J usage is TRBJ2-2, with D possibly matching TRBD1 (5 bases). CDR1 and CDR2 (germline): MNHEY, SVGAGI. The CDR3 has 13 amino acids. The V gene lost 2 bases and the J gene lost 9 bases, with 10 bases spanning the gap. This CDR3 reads CASSYRGMRELFF. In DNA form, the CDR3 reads TGTGCCAGCAGTTACAGGGGAATGAGGGAGCTGTTTTTT.

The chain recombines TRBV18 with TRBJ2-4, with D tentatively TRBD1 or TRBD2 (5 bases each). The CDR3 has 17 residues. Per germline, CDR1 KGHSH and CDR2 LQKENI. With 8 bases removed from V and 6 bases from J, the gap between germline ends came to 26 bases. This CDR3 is CASVSGKKDSGPNIQYF. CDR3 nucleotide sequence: TGTGCCAGCGTCAGTGGCAAGAAAGACAGCGGTCCAAACATTCAGTACTTC.

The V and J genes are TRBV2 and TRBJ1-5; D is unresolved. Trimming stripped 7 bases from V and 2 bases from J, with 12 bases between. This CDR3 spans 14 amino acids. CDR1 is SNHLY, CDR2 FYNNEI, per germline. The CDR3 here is CASKPQRGNQPQHF. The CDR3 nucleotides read TGTGCCAGCAAGCCTCAACGGGGCAATCAGCCCCAGCATTTT.